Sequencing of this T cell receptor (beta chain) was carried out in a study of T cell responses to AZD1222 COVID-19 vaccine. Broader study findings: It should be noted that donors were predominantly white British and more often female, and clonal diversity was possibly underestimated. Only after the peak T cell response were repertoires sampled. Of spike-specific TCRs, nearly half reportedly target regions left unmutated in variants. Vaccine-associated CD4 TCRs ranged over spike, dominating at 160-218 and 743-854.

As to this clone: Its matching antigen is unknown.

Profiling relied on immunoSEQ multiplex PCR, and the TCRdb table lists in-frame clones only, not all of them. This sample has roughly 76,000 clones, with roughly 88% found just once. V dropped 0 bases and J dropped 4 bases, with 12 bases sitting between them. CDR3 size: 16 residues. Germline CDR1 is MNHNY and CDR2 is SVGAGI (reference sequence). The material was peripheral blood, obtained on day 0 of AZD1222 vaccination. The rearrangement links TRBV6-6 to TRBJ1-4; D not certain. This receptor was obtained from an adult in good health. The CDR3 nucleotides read TGTGCCAGCAGTTACTCGATGGCAGTGAGTAATGAAAAACTGTTTTTT. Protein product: CASSYSMAVSNEKLFF.